This T cell receptor beta chain emerged from a study of T cells in Graves' hyperthyroidism and ophthalmopathy. This clonotype was observed at least ten times. Patients aged 18 to 65 with hyperthyroidism were newly diagnosed, with duration under 2 months. Clinical symptoms, serum thyroxine and TRAb, thyroid ultrasound and orbital computed tomography were used for the diagnoses. The V gene's germline CDR1 is SQVTM and CDR2 ANQGSEA. V was shortened by 0 bases and J by 0 bases, with 12 bases between the two germline ends. The CDR3 loop spans 17 amino acids. Using RNA transcripts as the source, TCR beta CDR3 regions were amplified. HTBI primers drove first-round RT-PCR of the TCR CDR3. TCRdb fed the multiplex PCR reads into MiXCR, producing one record per CDR3 protein. The table includes roughly 840,000 distinct CDR3 sequences, roughly 40% detected once.

This clonotype was sampled from a man between 18 and 35 years old with Graves' hyperthyroidism. The chain couples TRBV29-1 to TRBJ2-6; perhaps TRBD1 as D (6 bases). The sequencing sample was made of blood. CDR3 in DNA: TGCAGCGTTGAAGATGGGGGCCCCCTCTCTGGGGCCAACGTCCTGACTTTC. As protein: CSVEDGGPLSGANVLTF.